This entry is about one T cell receptor (beta chain). Its matching antigen is unknown. This record comes from a study of shared clonotypes between healthy human individuals. Study-level points and caveats: Naive subsets, compared against memory subsets, generally had larger estimated richness values.

The germline V gene has CDR1 SGHTS and CDR2 YDEGEE. This CDR3 is built from 15 residues. Trimming removed 0 bases from V and 2 bases from J, with 12 bases in between. Both subsets, CD45RA+ naive and CD45RA-negative memory, were split from the CD4+ cells. The method was immunoSEQ multiplex PCR; TCRdb's version includes in-frame clones alone and lacks a portion of them. The sample lists a few million clones; 80% to 95% were seen once. The receptor comes from a man between 18 and 29 years old in good health. Some clones in this sample may be carry-over from other donors' samples. Specimen: naive CD4+ T cells from PBMCs. Subset indicated: CD45RA+ positively selected. This sequence joins TRBV5-8 and TRBJ2-7; D may be TRBD1 or TRBD2 (5 bases each). CDR3: CASSLVGTATYEQYF. The CDR3 DNA reads as TGTGCCAGCAGCTTGGTTGGGACCGCCACCTACGAGCAGTACTTC.